The present T cell receptor beta chain was sequenced within a study of T cells in Graves' hyperthyroidism and ophthalmopathy. TCR beta CDR3 region amplification was performed from RNA transcripts. First-round RT-PCR with HTBI primers amplified the TCR CDR3 region. TCRdb reprocessed the multiplex PCR reads with MiXCR, giving one entry per CDR3 protein. Among approximately 430,000 distinct CDR3 sequences, approximately 14% were seen once, and the ten largest hold over 12%. In its sample, this clonotype was seen many times. V dropped 6 bases and J dropped 4; count of bases not matched to a gene: 8. CDR1 and CDR2 (germline): SGHAT, FQNNGV. CDR3 length: 16 amino acids. Exclusions: uncontrolled infection, other autoimmune disease, pregnancy, lactation. Source material for PBMCs was less than 12 ml fresh peripheral blood.

This chain links TRBV11-2 with TRBJ2-1, with 11 bases matching TRBD2. The sequencing input was blood. The clonotype comes from a woman aged 18 to 35 with Graves' hyperthyroidism. The CDR3 here is CASSNTGTSGYNEQFF. The CDR3 DNA reads as TGTGCCAGCAGTAACACCGGGACTAGCGGATACAATGAGCAGTTCTTC.